This T cell receptor beta chain was recorded in a study of technical replicates of blood from several donors. Libraries were prepared by immunoSEQ multiplex PCR; TCRdb keeps only in-frame clonotypes and omits some of them. The table records about 73,000 clones, 93% of them present only once. The germline V gene has CDR1 SQVTM and CDR2 ANQGSEA. This CDR3 region has 11 residues. V lost 2 bases and J 11 bases, leaving 12 bases between the germline ends. This clone has more than one count but fewer than ten. The chain carries TRBV29-1 and TRBJ1-1; possibly TRBD1 for D (5 bases). The TCR comes from a human donor in good health. The sample comprised T cells isolated from PBMCs. DNA of the CDR3: TGCAGCGTTGAAACAGGAGGGTCGGCTTTCTTT. This encodes CSVETGGSAFF.